The rows below give T cell receptor beta chains drawn from one sample of a study of T cell responses to AZD1222 COVID-19 vaccine. Profiled with immunoSEQ multiplex PCR; TCRdb holds only in-frame clones, not every one. The table has about 120,000 clones, about 90% seen once; the top ten hold approximately 2.6%. The sequencing here drew on peripheral blood, taken 28 days after the second AZD1222 dose. The origin of the receptors is an adult who received the AZD1222 COVID-19 vaccine. Both conserved end residues are trimmed from each CDR3. Some rows have no size entry. The others give once, few or many, or a class for an expanded clone.

v_call: TRBV9; j_call: TRBJ1-3; clone_size: -; cdr3_aa: ASSVASSGAGDTIY
v_call: TRBV28; j_call: TRBJ1-6; clone_size: -; cdr3_aa: ASATGVSPLH
v_call: TRBV13; j_call: TRBJ2-3; clone_size: -; cdr3_aa: ASSDAGTGVTDTQY
v_call: TRBV19; j_call: TRBJ1-1; clone_size: -; cdr3_aa: ASIRDSLNTEAF
v_call: TRBV7-2; j_call: TRBJ2-1; clone_size: -; cdr3_aa: ASSLVVGVSSYNEQF
v_call: TRBV27; j_call: TRBJ2-7; clone_size: -; cdr3_aa: ASSFTRGGEQY
v_call: TRBV4-1; j_call: TRBJ1-1; clone_size: -; cdr3_aa: ASSQARDRGQRGTEAF
v_call: TRBV11-2; j_call: TRBJ1-3; clone_size: -; cdr3_aa: ASSTQTRGAGNTIY
v_call: TRBV15; j_call: TRBJ1-5; clone_size: -; cdr3_aa: ATSRQSNQPQH
v_call: TRBV5-8; j_call: TRBJ1-1; clone_size: -; cdr3_aa: ASSLAWREAF
v_call: TRBV4-1; j_call: TRBJ1-5; clone_size: -; cdr3_aa: ASSQYATMTGNQPQH
v_call: TRBV18; j_call: TRBJ1-1; clone_size: few; cdr3_aa: ASSPSQGDTEAF
v_call: TRBV6-2/TRBV6-3; j_call: TRBJ1-1; clone_size: -; cdr3_aa: ASSYWGARGTEAF
v_call: TRBV4-3; j_call: TRBJ2-7; clone_size: -; cdr3_aa: ASSQGAGGRPTEQY
v_call: TRBV7-2; j_call: TRBJ1-6; clone_size: -; cdr3_aa: ASSWGRDTNNSPLH
v_call: TRBV12-3/TRBV12-4; j_call: TRBJ1-1; clone_size: -; cdr3_aa: ASSLQWNTEAF
v_call: TRBV7-8; j_call: TRBJ1-1; clone_size: -; cdr3_aa: ASSLHGVFEAF
v_call: TRBV6-6; j_call: TRBJ2-7; clone_size: -; cdr3_aa: ASSYSPDYPVGQY
v_call: TRBV7-8; j_call: TRBJ2-5; clone_size: -; cdr3_aa: ASSLGYQETQY
v_call: TRBV6-5; j_call: TRBJ1-6; clone_size: -; cdr3_aa: ASSYAGRGGSPLH
v_call: TRBV5-1; j_call: TRBJ2-1; clone_size: -; cdr3_aa: ASSLGLANEQF
v_call: TRBV7-2; j_call: TRBJ2-3; clone_size: -; cdr3_aa: ASRLAGGTDTQY
v_call: TRBV3-1/TRBV3-2; j_call: TRBJ1-6; clone_size: -; cdr3_aa: ASSSYREHFDIVPLH
v_call: TRBV18; j_call: TRBJ1-3; clone_size: -; cdr3_aa: ASSPVGGRIGNTIY
v_call: TRBV6-5; j_call: TRBJ2-1; clone_size: -; cdr3_aa: ASSYRISVYNEQF
v_call: TRBV19; j_call: TRBJ1-2; clone_size: -; cdr3_aa: ASRTTGPPHGYT
v_call: TRBV18; j_call: TRBJ1-5; clone_size: -; cdr3_aa: ASSPQGDQPQH
v_call: TRBV4-2; j_call: TRBJ2-4; clone_size: -; cdr3_aa: ASSMGAGRSIQY
v_call: TRBV7-6; j_call: TRBJ1-5; clone_size: -; cdr3_aa: ASSLGTEDQPQH